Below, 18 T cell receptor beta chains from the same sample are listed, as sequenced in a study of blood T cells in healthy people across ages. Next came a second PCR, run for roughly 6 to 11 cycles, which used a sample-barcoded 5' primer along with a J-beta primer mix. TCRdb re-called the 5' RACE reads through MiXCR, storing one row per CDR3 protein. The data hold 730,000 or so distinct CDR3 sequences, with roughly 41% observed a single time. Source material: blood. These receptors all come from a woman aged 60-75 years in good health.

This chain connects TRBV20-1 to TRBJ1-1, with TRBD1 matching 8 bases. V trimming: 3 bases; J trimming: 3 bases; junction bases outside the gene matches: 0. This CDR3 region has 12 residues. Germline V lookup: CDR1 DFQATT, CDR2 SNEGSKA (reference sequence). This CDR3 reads CSARTGDTEAFF. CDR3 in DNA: TGCAGTGCTAGGACAGGGGACACTGAAGCTTTCTTT.

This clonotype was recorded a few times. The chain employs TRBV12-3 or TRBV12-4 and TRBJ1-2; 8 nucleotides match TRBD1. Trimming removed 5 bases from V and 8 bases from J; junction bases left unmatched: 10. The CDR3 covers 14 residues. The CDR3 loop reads CASSVSTGARGYTF. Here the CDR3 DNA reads TGTGCCAGCAGTGTATCGACAGGGGCGAGAGGCTACACCTTC.

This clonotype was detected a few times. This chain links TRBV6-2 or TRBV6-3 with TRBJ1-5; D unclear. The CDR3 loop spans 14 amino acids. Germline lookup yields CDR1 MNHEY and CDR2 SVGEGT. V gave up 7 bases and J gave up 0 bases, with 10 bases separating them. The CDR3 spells CASTSDYSNQPQHF. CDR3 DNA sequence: TGTGCCAGCACCTCCGATTATAGCAATCAGCCCCAGCATTTT.

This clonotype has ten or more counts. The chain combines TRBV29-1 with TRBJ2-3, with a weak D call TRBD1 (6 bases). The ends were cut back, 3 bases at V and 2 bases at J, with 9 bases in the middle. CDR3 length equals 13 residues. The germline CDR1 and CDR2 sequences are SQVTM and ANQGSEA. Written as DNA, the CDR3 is TGCAGCGTTGATCGGGACAACACAGATACGCAGTATTTT. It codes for CSVDRDNTDTQYF.

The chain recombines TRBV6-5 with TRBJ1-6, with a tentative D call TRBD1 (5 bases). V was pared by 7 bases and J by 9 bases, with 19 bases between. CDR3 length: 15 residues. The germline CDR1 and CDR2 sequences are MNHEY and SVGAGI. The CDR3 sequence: CASNQGLGLGSPLHF. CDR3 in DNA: TGTGCCAGCAACCAGGGATTAGGGTTAGGTTCACCCCTCCACTTT.

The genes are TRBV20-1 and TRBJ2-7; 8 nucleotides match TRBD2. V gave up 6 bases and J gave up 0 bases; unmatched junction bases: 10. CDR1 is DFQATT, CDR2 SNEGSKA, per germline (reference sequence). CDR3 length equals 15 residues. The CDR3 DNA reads TGCAGTGCCACAAAACCGACTAGCGTCTCCTACGAGCAGTACTTC. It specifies CSATKPTSVSYEQYF.

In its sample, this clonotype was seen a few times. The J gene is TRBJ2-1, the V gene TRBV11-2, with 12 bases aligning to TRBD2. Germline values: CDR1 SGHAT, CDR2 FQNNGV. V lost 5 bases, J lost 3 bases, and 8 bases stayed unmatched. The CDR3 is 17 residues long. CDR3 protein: CASSRGRLAGDYNEQFF. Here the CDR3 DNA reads TGTGCCAGCAGCCGGGGCAGACTAGCGGGGGACTACAATGAGCAGTTCTTC. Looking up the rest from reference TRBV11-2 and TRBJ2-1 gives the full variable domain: EAGVAQSPRYKIIEKRQSVAFWCNPISGHATLYWYQQILGQGPKLLIQFQNNGVVDDSQLPKDRFSAERLKGVDSTLKIQPAKLEDSAVYLCASSRGRLAGDYNEQFFGPGTRLTVL.

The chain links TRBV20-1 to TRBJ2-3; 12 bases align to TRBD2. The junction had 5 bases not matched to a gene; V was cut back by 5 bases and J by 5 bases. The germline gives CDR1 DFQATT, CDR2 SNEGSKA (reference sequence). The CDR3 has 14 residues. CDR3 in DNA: TGCAGTGCTCGACTAGCGGGGGCTGTAGATACGCAGTATTTT. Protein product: CSARLAGAVDTQYF.

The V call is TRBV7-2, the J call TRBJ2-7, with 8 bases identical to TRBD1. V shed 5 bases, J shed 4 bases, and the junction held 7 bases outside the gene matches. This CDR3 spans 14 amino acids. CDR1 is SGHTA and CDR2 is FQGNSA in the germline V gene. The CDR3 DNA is TGTGCCAGCAGCAACTTGGACAGGGTTTACGAGCAGTACTTC. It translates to CASSNLDRVYEQYF. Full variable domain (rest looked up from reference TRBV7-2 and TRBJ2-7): GAGVSQSPSNKVTEKGKDVELRCDPISGHTALYWYRQSLGQGLEFLIYFQGNSAPDKSGLPSDRFSAERTGGSVSTLTIQRTQQEDSAVYLCASSNLDRVYEQYFGPGTRLTVT.

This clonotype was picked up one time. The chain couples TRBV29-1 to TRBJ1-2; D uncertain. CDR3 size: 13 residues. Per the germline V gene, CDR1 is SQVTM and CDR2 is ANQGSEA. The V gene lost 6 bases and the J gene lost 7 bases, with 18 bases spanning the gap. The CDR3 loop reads CSVTRPDKVGYTF. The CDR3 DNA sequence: TGCAGCGTCACACGGCCGGATAAGGTTGGCTACACCTTC.

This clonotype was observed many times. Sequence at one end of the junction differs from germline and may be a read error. CDR3 region: CASSLGQKETQYF. CDR3 sequence (DNA): TGTGCCAGCAGTTTAGGACAGAAAGAGACCCAGTACTTC. This chain joins TRBV11-3 and TRBJ2-5; tentative D call: TRBD1 (6 bases). CDR1 is SGHNT and CDR2 is YENEEA in the germline V gene. The CDR3 is made up of 13 amino acids.

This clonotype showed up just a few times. CDR3 sequence reads: CASSVAIESHQETQYF. CDR3 nucleotides: TGTGCCAGCAGCGTAGCCATTGAGTCACACCAAGAGACCCAGTACTTC. The chain combines TRBV9 with TRBJ2-5; no reliable D call. Germline-derived CDR1 and CDR2 are SGDLS and YYNGEE. The V and J ends lost 0 bases and 0 bases respectively, with 12 bases between them. This CDR3 is built from 16 residues.

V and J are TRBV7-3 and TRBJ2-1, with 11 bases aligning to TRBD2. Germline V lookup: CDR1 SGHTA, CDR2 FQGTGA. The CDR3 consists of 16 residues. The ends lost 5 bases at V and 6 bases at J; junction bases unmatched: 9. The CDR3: CASSEGTSGISNEQFF. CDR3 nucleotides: TGTGCCAGCAGCGAAGGGACTAGCGGAATATCCAATGAGCAGTTCTTC.

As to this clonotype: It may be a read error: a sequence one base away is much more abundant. The CDR3: CSVSGHQEIYEQFF. CDR3 in DNA: TGCAGCGTTTCGGGACACCAGGAGATCTACGAGCAGTTCTTC. The chain couples TRBV29-1 to TRBJ2-1; weak D call: TRBD1 (6 bases). The CDR3 has 14 amino acids. Germline lookup yields CDR1 SQVTM and CDR2 ANQGSEA. V dropped 5 bases and J dropped 10 bases, with 21 bases sitting between them.

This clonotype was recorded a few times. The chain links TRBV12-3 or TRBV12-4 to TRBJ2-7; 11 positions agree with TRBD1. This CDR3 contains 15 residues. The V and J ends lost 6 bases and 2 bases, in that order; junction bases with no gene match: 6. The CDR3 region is CASSSRDRGTYEQYF. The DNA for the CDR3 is TGTGCCAGCAGCTCAAGGGACAGGGGGACCTACGAGCAGTACTTC.

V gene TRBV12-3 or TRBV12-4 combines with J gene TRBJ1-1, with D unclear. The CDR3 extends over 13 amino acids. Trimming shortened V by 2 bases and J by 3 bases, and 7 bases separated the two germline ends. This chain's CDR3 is CASSLMADTEAFF. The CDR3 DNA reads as TGTGCCAGCAGTTTAATGGCAGACACTGAAGCTTTCTTT.

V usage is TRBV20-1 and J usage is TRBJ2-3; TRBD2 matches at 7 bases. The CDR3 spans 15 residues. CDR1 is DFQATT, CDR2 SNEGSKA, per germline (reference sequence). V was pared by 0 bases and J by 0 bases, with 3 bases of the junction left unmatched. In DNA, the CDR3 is TGCAGTGCTAGAGATACCGGGGGGAGCACAGATACGCAGTATTTT. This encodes CSARDTGGSTDTQYF.

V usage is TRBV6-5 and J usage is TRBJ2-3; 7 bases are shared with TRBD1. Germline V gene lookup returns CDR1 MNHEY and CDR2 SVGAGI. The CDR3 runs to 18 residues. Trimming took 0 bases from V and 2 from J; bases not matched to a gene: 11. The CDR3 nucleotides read TGTGCCAGCAGTTACTCGAGAGGAATAGGGGGCTTCACAGATACGCAGTATTTT. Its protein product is CASSYSRGIGGFTDTQYF.